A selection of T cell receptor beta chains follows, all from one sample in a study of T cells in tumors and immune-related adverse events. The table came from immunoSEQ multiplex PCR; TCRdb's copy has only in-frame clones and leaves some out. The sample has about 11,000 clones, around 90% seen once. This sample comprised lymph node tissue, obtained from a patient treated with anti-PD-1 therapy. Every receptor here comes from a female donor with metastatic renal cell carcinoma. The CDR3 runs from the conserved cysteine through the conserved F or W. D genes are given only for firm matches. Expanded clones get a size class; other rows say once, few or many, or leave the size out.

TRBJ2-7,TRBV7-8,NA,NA,CASSLAGQIRIYEQYF,TGTGCCAGCAGCTTAGCTGGGCAGATCAGGATCTACGAGCAGTACTTC
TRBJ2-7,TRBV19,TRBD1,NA,CASSISGTGLYEQYF,TGTGCCAGTAGTATATCAGGGACAGGGTTGTACGAGCAGTACTTC
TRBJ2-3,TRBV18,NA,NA,CASSPGLLSTDTQYF,TGTGCCAGCTCACCGGGACTCCTTAGCACAGATACGCAGTATTTT
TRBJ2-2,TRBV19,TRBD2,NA,CASSLSGRPTGELFF,TGTGCCAGTAGTTTATCCGGGAGGCCCACCGGGGAGCTGTTTTTT
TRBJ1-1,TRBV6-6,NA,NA,CASGPNQKAQAAFF,TGTGCCAGCGGCCCGAATCAAAAGGCCCAGGCCGCTTTCTTT
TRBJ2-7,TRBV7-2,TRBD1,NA,CASSLAMTGGYEQYF,TGTGCCAGCAGCTTAGCGATGACAGGGGGCTACGAGCAGTACTTC
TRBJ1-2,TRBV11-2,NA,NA,CASSLDGSDRRVSF,TGTGCCAGCAGCTTAGATGGGTCAGACAGGAGAGTTTCCTTC
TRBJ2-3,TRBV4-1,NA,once,CASSQQPTKGVDTQYF,TGCGCCAGCAGCCAACAACCAACGAAGGGTGTAGATACGCAGTATTTT
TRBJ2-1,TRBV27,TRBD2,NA,CASSLGLELYNEQFF,TGTGCCAGCAGTTTGGGACTAGAGCTCTACAATGAGCAGTTCTTC
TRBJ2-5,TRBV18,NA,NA,CASSPSGETQYF,TGTGCCAGCTCACCCTCCGGGGAGACCCAGTACTTC
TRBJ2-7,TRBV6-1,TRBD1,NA,CASSESQGQNYEQYF,TGTGCCAGCAGTGAATCACAGGGACAGAACTACGAGCAGTACTTC
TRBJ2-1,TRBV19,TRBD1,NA,CASSRTGIEEQFF,TGTGCCAGTAGTAGGACAGGGATTGAAGAGCAGTTCTTC
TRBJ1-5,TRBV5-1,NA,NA,CASSLGVGINQPQHF,TGCGCCAGCAGCTTGGGGGTGGGGATAAATCAGCCCCAGCATTTT
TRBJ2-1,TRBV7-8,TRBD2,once,CASSLGTGGTSGRVYNEQFF,TGTGCCAGCAGCTTAGGAACAGGGGGTACTAGCGGGAGGGTTTACAATGAGCAGTTCTTC
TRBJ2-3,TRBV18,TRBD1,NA,CASSPGQETYTDTQYF,TGTGCCAGCTCACCGGGACAGGAGACGTACACAGATACGCAGTATTTT
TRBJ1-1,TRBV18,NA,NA,CASSRRDEAFF,TGTGCCAGCTCACGCCGGGATGAAGCTTTCTTT
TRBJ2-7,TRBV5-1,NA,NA,CASSRRQGGDVAYEQYF,TGCGCCAGCAGCCGAAGACAGGGAGGGGACGTTGCCTACGAGCAGTACTTC
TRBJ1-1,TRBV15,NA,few,CATSRVRNTEAFF,TGTGCCACCAGCAGGGTACGGAACACTGAAGCTTTCTTT
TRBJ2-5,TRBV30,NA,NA,CAWSVRQGLGETQYF,TGTGCCTGGAGTGTACGGCAGGGACTGGGAGAGACCCAGTACTTC
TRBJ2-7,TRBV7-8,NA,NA,CASSLFRTLDPYSYEQYF,TGTGCCAGCAGCTTATTTAGGACTTTGGACCCGTACTCCTACGAGCAGTACTTC
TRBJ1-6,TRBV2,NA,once,CANSGGLGSYNSPLHF,TGTGCCAACAGTGGGGGGTTAGGCTCCTATAATTCACCCCTCCACTTT
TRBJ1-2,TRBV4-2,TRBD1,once,CASSQEGTGNTRGYTF,TGTGCCAGCAGCCAAGAAGGGACAGGAAACACGAGGGGCTACACCTTC
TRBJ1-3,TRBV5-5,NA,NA,CASSLVPGPGGNTIYF,TGTGCCAGCAGCTTGGTCCCGGGACCGGGTGGAAACACCATATATTTT
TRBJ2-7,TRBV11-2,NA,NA,CASSYPGRGVYEQYF,TGTGCCAGCAGCTACCCCGGCAGGGGGGTATACGAGCAGTACTTC
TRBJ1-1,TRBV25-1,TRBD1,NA,CASSELGVTGGIAEAFF,TGTGCCAGCAGTGAATTGGGGGTCACAGGGGGAATCGCTGAAGCTTTCTTT
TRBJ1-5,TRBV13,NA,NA,CASSFGAGGQPQHF,TGTGCCAGCAGCTTCGGAGCCGGGGGTCAGCCCCAGCATTTT
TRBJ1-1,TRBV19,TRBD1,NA,CASNPLGDRENTEAFF,TGTGCCAGTAACCCATTGGGGGACAGGGAGAACACTGAAGCTTTCTTT
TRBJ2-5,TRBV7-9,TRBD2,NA,CASSLSGAQETQYF,TGTGCCAGCAGCTTAAGCGGGGCTCAAGAGACCCAGTACTTC
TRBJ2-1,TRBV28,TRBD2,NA,CASSSGLAGPYVGNEQFF,TGTGCCAGCAGTTCGGGACTAGCGGGACCATATGTCGGCAATGAGCAGTTCTTC
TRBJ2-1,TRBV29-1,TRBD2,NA,CSVRAGGNNEQFF,TGCAGCGTTCGAGCGGGGGGTAACAATGAGCAGTTCTTC
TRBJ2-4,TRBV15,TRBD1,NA,CATSRERQGMQKNIQYF,TGTGCCACCAGCAGGGAAAGACAGGGGATGCAAAAAAACATTCAGTACTTC
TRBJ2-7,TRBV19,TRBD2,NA,CASSIRTSGSYEQYF,TGTGCCAGTAGTATCCGAACTAGCGGGTCCTACGAGCAGTACTTC
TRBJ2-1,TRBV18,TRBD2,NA,CASSPLIAGSNNEQFF,TGTGCCAGCTCACCCCTTATAGCGGGTTCGAACAATGAGCAGTTCTTC
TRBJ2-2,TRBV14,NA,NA,CASSLMGGPLTGELFF,TGTGCCAGCAGCCTCATGGGGGGGCCTCTCACCGGGGAGCTGTTTTTT
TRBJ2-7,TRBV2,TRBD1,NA,CASSPGSQGAGEQYF,TGTGCCAGCAGTCCGGGAAGCCAGGGGGCCGGGGAGCAGTACTTC
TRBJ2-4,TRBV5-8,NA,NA,CASSLPETKNIQYF,TGTGCCAGCAGCTTGCCGGAGACCAAAAACATTCAGTACTTC
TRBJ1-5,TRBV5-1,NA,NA,CASSFYGNQPQHF,TGCGCCAGCAGCTTCTATGGCAATCAGCCCCAGCATTTT
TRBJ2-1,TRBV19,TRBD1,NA,CASSMGWDRDYNEQFF,TGTGCCAGTAGTATGGGCTGGGACAGGGATTACAATGAGCAGTTCTTC
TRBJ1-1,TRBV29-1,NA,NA,CSAEVGRNTEAFF,TGCAGCGCCGAAGTGGGGAGAAACACTGAAGCTTTCTTT
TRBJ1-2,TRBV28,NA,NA,CASGPGLIGGYTF,TGTGCCAGCGGTCCAGGCCTCATCGGTGGCTACACCTTC
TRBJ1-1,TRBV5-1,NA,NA,CASSPDGGVEAFF,TGCGCCAGCAGCCCGGATGGGGGGGTTGAAGCTTTCTTT